The 30 T cell receptor beta chains presented below share a single source sample, sequenced in a study of T cells after yellow fever vaccination. TCRdb re-derived calls from the 5' RACE reads in MiXCR, one entry per CDR3 protein. Counted here are about 240,000 distinct CDR3 sequences, approximately 3.5% occurring once; the ten biggest clones make up around a fifth. This specimen consisted of PBMCs, obtained 15 days after the yellow fever booster vaccination. These TCRs come from a man aged 18 to 30 who received the YFV17D yellow fever vaccine.

This clonotype was detected only a few times. The V and J genes are TRBV20-1 and TRBJ1-2; 11 bases line up with TRBD1. V dropped 6 bases and J dropped 6; count of bases not matched to a gene: 15. The CDR3 extends over 16 amino acids. The germline CDR1 and CDR2 sequences are DFQATT and SNEGSKA (reference sequence). The CDR3 nucleotides are TGCAGTGCCAGAATCCAAGCCGGGACAGGGGGTGATGGCTACACCTTC. Protein sequence: CSARIQAGTGGDGYTF.

This clonotype was seen ten or more times. For the CDR3, the DNA is TGTGCCAGCAGCCCGAATGGAGGGGGACACTATGGCTACACCTTC. Amino acids: CASSPNGGGHYGYTF. The chain joins TRBV9 to TRBJ1-2; D may be TRBD1 (6 bases). Between the trimmed V and J ends, which lost 4 bases and 3 bases, there was a span of 16 bases. The CDR3 has 15 amino acids. Germline V gene sequence: CDR1 SGDLS, CDR2 YYNGEE.

This clonotype appeared many times. CDR3 bases: TGTGCCAGCAGCTGGTTCGGGGGACGGGGAAATGAGCAGTTCTTC. Protein product: CASSWFGGRGNEQFF. The chain couples TRBV5-4 to TRBJ2-1, with D tentatively TRBD2 (6 bases). In germline, CDR1 is SGHNT, CDR2 YYREEE (reference sequence). V lost 3 bases to trimming and J lost 7 bases, with 17 bases between them. The CDR3 sequence is 15 residues long.

There are many counts of this clonotype. The chain combines TRBV7-3 with TRBJ2-2; tentatively, D is TRBD1 (5 bases). The CDR3 has 19 residues. V was shortened by 5 bases and J by 3 bases, with 25 bases between the two germline ends. Germline V CDR1 and CDR2: SGHTA, FQGTGA. The DNA for the CDR3 is TGTGCCAGCAGCAAAAATGGCCAGGGTCGCGTATTCTACACCGGGGAGCTGTTTTTT. It encodes CASSKNGQGRVFYTGELFF.

This clonotype appeared many times. The V call is TRBV7-9, the J call TRBJ1-1; D is perhaps TRBD1 (5 bases). This CDR3 spans 13 amino acids. V lost 2 bases and J 4 bases, leaving 8 bases between the germline ends. The germline V gene encodes CDR1 SEHNR and CDR2 FQNEAQ (reference sequence). The DNA of the CDR3 is TGTGCCAGCAGCTTAAGTCAGGGCACTGAAGCTTTCTTT. This sequence encodes CASSLSQGTEAFF.

This clonotype was observed at least ten times. The chain combines TRBV11-2 with TRBJ2-2; 9 nucleotides match TRBD1. CDR1 is SGHAT, CDR2 FQNNGV, per germline. The CDR3 covers 15 residues. V was clipped by 5 bases and J by 1 base; unmatched bases: 2. CDR3 sequence: CASSLGQGNTGELFF. The CDR3 bases are TGTGCCAGCAGCCTGGGACAGGGGAACACCGGGGAGCTGTTTTTT.

This clonotype came up many times. The chain has TRBV5-1 and TRBJ2-3; 7 bases align to TRBD2. J lost 0 bases, V lost 4 bases, and 8 bases had no gene match. The germline V gene encodes CDR1 SGHRS and CDR2 YFSETQ. The CDR3 is 16 amino acids. CDR3 amino acids: CASSPLSGSSTDTQYF. The CDR3 coding sequence is TGCGCCAGCAGCCCCCTTAGCGGGTCTAGCACAGATACGCAGTATTTT.

CDR3 amino acids: CAWSVDYGYTF. The CDR3 region has the DNA TGTGCCTGGAGTGTCGACTATGGCTACACCTTC. The rearrangement uses TRBV30 and TRBJ1-2, with D hard to call. The CDR3 sequence is 11 residues long. V was cut by 0 bases and J by 3 bases, with 2 bases left in between. Germline CDR1 reads GTSNPN; CDR2 reads SVGIG (reference sequence).

V usage is TRBV5-1 and J usage is TRBJ2-7, with 8 bases aligning to TRBD2. The V gene's germline CDR1 is SGHRS and CDR2 YFSETQ. The CDR3 runs 15 residues. Losses at the gene ends were 4 bases for V and 0 bases for J; bases not matched to a gene: 6. CDR3 loop: CASSRELAASYEQYF. The DNA for the CDR3 is TGCGCCAGCAGCCGAGAACTAGCGGCCTCCTACGAGCAGTACTTC.

This clonotype appeared many times. The gene calls are TRBV12-3 or TRBV12-4 and TRBJ1-1; D is possibly TRBD1 (5 bases). The V gene lost 5 bases and the J gene lost 3 bases, with 19 bases spanning the gap. The CDR3 extends over 16 amino acids. CDR3 nucleotide sequence: TGTGCCAGCAGTCCCCGTTTGGGGGTTGGGTACACTGAAGCTTTCTTT. It codes for CASSPRLGVGYTEAFF.

This clonotype showed up many times. The J gene is TRBJ2-5, the V gene TRBV11-1; tentatively, D is TRBD1 (6 bases). Germline V gene sequence: CDR1 SGHAT, CDR2 FQDESV (reference sequence). The CDR3 runs to 14 residues. V was shortened by 5 bases and J by 6 bases, with 16 bases between the two germline ends. The CDR3 region has the DNA TGTGCCAGCAGCCGAGATCAGGGGATAAAGACCCAGTACTTC. It codes for CASSRDQGIKTQYF.

This clonotype has at least ten counts. This chain joins TRBV5-5 and TRBJ1-5, with D perhaps TRBD1 (6 bases). This CDR3 is 16 amino acids long. V lost 4 bases and J 3 bases, leaving 17 bases between the germline ends. CDR1 and CDR2 (germline): SGHKS, YYEKEE (reference sequence). The CDR3 region is CASSPEYRVSNQPQHF. In nucleotides, the CDR3 is TGTGCCAGCAGCCCCGAATACAGGGTCTCCAATCAGCCCCAGCATTTT.

This clonotype was counted ten times or more. The chain carries TRBV15 and TRBJ1-1, with a tentative D call TRBD1 (5 bases). V lost 8 bases to trimming and J lost 1 base, with 11 bases between them. The CDR3 runs 13 residues. Germline CDR1 is LNHNV and CDR2 is YYDKDF (reference sequence). The CDR3 spells CATRGGSNTEAFF. The CDR3 coding sequence is TGTGCCACCCGGGGGGGATCGAACACTGAAGCTTTCTTT.

The J gene is TRBJ2-1, the V gene TRBV5-6; the D is unclear. V lost 3 bases, J lost 2 bases, and 6 bases lay in between. The length of the CDR3 is 13 residues. CDR1 and CDR2 from the germline V gene are SGHDT and YYEEEE. The CDR3 is CASSSTTYNEQFF. For the CDR3, the DNA is TGTGCCAGCAGCTCCACAACCTACAATGAGCAGTTCTTC.

At least ten counts were recorded for this clonotype. V usage is TRBV4-1 and J usage is TRBJ2-3; TRBD1 matches at 8 bases. The germline CDR1 and CDR2 sequences are MGHRA and YSYEKL. The CDR3 has 12 amino acids. Trimming cost V 4 bases and J 9 bases; bases outside gene matches: 3. The CDR3 bases are TGCGCCAGCAGCCGCGGGGACAGGACGCAGTATTTT. Translating it yields CASSRGDRTQYF.

This clonotype was found many times. V and J are TRBV7-8 and TRBJ2-5; D may be TRBD2 (6 bases). The V and J ends lost 3 bases and 2 bases respectively, with 10 bases between them. The CDR3 covers 14 residues. Germline lookup yields CDR1 SGHVS and CDR2 FQNEAQ. CDR3 bases: TGTGCCAGCAGCTTTGGACTATATCAAGAGACCCAGTACTTC. Its translation: CASSFGLYQETQYF.

This clonotype appeared many times. This chain joins TRBV7-2 and TRBJ1-2, with TRBD1 identical over 7 bases. This CDR3 is built from 15 residues. The V gene end was trimmed by 1 base and the J gene end by 0 bases; junction bases not matched to a gene: 2. Germline lookup yields CDR1 SGHTA and CDR2 FQGNSA. The CDR3 region has the DNA TGTGCCAGCAGCTTAGGGGGGACAGCTAACTATGGCTACACCTTC. It specifies CASSLGGTANYGYTF.

In this sample, this clonotype turned up many times. The chain has TRBV5-1 and TRBJ1-3, with 11 positions matching TRBD1. In germline, CDR1 is SGHRS, CDR2 YFSETQ. V lost 4 bases to trimming and J lost 1 base; unmatched junction nucleotides: 10. CDR3 length: 18 residues. The DNA for the CDR3 is TGCGCCAGCAGCCAAGGGACAGGGGGACTACTATCTGGAAACACCATATATTTT. Its protein product is CASSQGTGGLLSGNTIYF.

At least ten counts were recorded for this clonotype. The gene calls are TRBV5-1 and TRBJ2-1; possible D gene TRBD1, 6 bases. CDR3 length: 15 residues. In germline, CDR1 is SGHRS, CDR2 YFSETQ. V was shortened by 4 bases and J by 1 base, with 12 bases between the two germline ends. As DNA, the CDR3 is TGCGCCAGCAGCACCGGGACAAGGTCCTACAATGAGCAGTTCTTC. Amino acid sequence: CASSTGTRSYNEQFF. Combining the CDR3 with reference TRBV5-1 and TRBJ2-1 gives the whole variable domain KAGVTQTPRYLIKTRGQQVTLSCSPISGHRSVSWYQQTPGQGLQFLFEYFSETQRNKGNFPGRFSGRQFSNSRSEMNVSTLELGDSALYLCASSTGTRSYNEQFFGPGTRLTVL.

This clonotype showed up many times. The chain recombines TRBV6-2 or TRBV6-3 with TRBJ2-7, with D tentatively TRBD2 (5 bases). Germline CDR1 is MNHEY and CDR2 is SVGEGT. V lost 6 bases to trimming and J lost 7 bases, with 16 bases between them. This CDR3 is built from 13 residues. The CDR3 sequence: CASSRRSPGEQYV. The CDR3 nucleotides read TGTGCCAGCAGCCGCCGCAGTCCGGGAGAGCAGTACGTC.

This clonotype came up many times. This chain uses TRBV4-3 with TRBJ2-1; 9 nucleotides line up with TRBD1. The germline gives CDR1 LGHNA, CDR2 YSLEER. This CDR3 spans 18 amino acids. The ends lost 0 bases at V and 9 bases at J; junction bases unmatched: 15. CDR3 DNA: TGCGCCAGCAGCCAAGATAGGTCCCCCGGGACAGGGTCTGTTGAGCAGTTCTTC. Translation: CASSQDRSPGTGSVEQFF.

This clonotype has at least ten counts. V and J are TRBV7-2 and TRBJ1-2, with D uncertain. The germline V gene encodes CDR1 SGHTA and CDR2 FQGNSA. The CDR3 contains 13 residues. Deletions cut 5 bases from V and 4 bases from J, with 11 bases between. The CDR3 bases are TGTGCCAGCAGCCCTACTTCGGGCTATGGCTACACCTTC. This gives the protein CASSPTSGYGYTF.

This clonotype was seen repeatedly, ten times or more. Lacking the conserved final phenylalanine or tryptophan, this CDR3 likely reflects a read error. No DNA is shown, since the ends of the CDR3 on it are uncertain; the CDR3 is the one TCRdb lists. This chain links TRBV4-1 with TRBJ2-7; TRBD2, the D gene given by the table, was not confirmed from the DNA. 8 amino acids form the CDR3, both terminal residues included. The germline V gene encodes CDR1 MGHRA and CDR2 YSYEKL. CDR3 protein: CASPRGRL.

At least ten counts were recorded for this clonotype. This chain joins TRBV6-1 and TRBJ1-2, with D possibly TRBD1 on 5 matching bases. Between the trimmed V and J ends, which lost 2 bases and 4 bases, there was a span of 14 bases. The CDR3 has 15 residues. Germline CDR1 and CDR2: MNHNS and SASEGT. The CDR3 reads CASSERGAQAYGYTF. Written as DNA, the CDR3 is TGTGCCAGCAGTGAAAGAGGGGCTCAGGCCTATGGCTACACCTTC.

In this sample, this clonotype turned up many times. CDR3 residues: CASSLARQGESEAFF. CDR3 in DNA: TGTGCCAGCAGCTTAGCGCGCCAAGGGGAGTCTGAAGCTTTCTTT. This chain uses TRBV7-2 with TRBJ1-1, with D possibly being TRBD1 (5 bases). The CDR3 has 15 amino acids. The V end was cut by 0 bases, the J end by 6 bases, with 14 bases between. In germline, CDR1 is SGHTA, CDR2 FQGNSA.

This clonotype appeared many times. This CDR3 is CASSLPPGTGVNTGELFF. The CDR3 nucleotides read TGTGCCAGCAGCCTCCCCCCGGGGACAGGGGTCAACACCGGGGAGCTGTTTTTT. This sequence joins TRBV4-2 and TRBJ2-2; 10 positions agree with TRBD1. The germline V gene encodes CDR1 LGHNA and CDR2 YNFKEQ. The V gene end was trimmed by 4 bases and the J gene end by 2 bases; junction bases not matched to a gene: 10. This CDR3 contains 18 residues.

This clonotype has at least ten counts. The chain carries TRBV24-1 and TRBJ2-7, with D unclear. Deletions cut 9 bases from V and 2 bases from J, with 19 bases between. The V gene's germline CDR1 is KGHDR and CDR2 SFDVKD. The CDR3 spans 15 residues. In DNA form, the CDR3 reads TGTGCCACCTCACATGGACCGCTGAACACCTACGAGCAGTACGTC. This gives the protein CATSHGPLNTYEQYV.

This clonotype showed up many times. V usage is TRBV19 and J usage is TRBJ1-1, with D hard to call. With 1 base removed from V and 3 bases from J, the gap between germline ends came to 9 bases. This CDR3 region has 14 residues. Looked up from germline, CDR1 is LNHDA and CDR2 is SQIVND (reference sequence). The CDR3 loop reads CASSIGRGHTEAFF. The CDR3, as DNA: TGTGCCAGTAGTATAGGAAGAGGGCACACTGAAGCTTTCTTT.

In its sample, this clonotype was seen many times. The chain is built from TRBV6-1 and TRBJ2-7; D possibly corresponds to TRBD2 (6 bases). Trimming took off 2 bases at V and 3 bases at J, with 11 bases between the two ends. CDR3 length: 14 residues. CDR1 and CDR2 from the germline V gene are MNHNS and SASEGT. CDR3 protein: CASSESGTDYEQYV. The CDR3 nucleotides are TGTGCCAGCAGTGAATCCGGGACTGACTACGAGCAGTACGTC.

This clonotype was observed many times. This chain links TRBV18 with TRBJ2-2; the D is unclear. The germline V and J ends were trimmed by 1 base and 4 bases, with 7 bases remaining between them. This CDR3 is built from 14 residues. Germline loops: CDR1 KGHSH, CDR2 LQKENI. The CDR3 DNA reads as TGTGCCAGCTCACCACTCGAGGTCACCGGGGAGCTGTTTTTT. Its translation is CASSPLEVTGELFF.